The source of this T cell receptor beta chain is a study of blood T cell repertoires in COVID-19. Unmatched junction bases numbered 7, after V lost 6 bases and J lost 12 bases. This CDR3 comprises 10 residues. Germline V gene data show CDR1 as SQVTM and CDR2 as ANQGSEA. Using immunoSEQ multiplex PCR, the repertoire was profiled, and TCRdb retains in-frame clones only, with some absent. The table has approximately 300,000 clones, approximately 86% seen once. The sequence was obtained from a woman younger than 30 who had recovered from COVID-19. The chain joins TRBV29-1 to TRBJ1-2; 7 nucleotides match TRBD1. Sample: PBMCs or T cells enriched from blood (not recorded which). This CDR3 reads CSVIGQEDTF. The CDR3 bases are TGCAGCGTCATCGGACAGGAGGACACCTTC.